Below are 6 T cell receptor beta chains sequenced from a single sample in a study of cytomegalovirus exposure and HLA in healthy donors. PCR involved 60 Vbeta and 13 Jbeta primers. TCRdb's table, derived via immunoSEQ multiplex PCR, lists solely in-frame clones and lacks some. The sample holds around 130,000 clones, 81% seen once. The specimen was PBMCs. Source of these receptors: a woman aged 40 to 50 in good health and CMV-seronegative.

V usage is TRBV27 and J usage is TRBJ2-3, with D maybe TRBD1 (6 bases). The CDR3 has 15 residues. The germline V and J ends were trimmed by 4 bases and 1 base, with 12 bases remaining between them. Germline loops: CDR1 MNHEY, CDR2 SMNVEV (reference sequence). The CDR3 region has the DNA TGTGCCAGCAGTTCACCGGACAGAGGCACAGATACGCAGTATTTT. It translates to CASSSPDRGTDTQYF.

This rearrangement joins TRBV4-1 to TRBJ1-2; a possible D gene is TRBD1 (6 bases). Germline lookup yields CDR1 MGHRA and CDR2 YSYEKL. Trimming removed 1 base from V and 3 bases from J, with 12 bases in between. This CDR3 is 15 amino acids long. This CDR3 reads CASSQGPGAHYGYTF. CDR3 coding DNA: TGCGCCAGCAGCCAAGGGCCAGGGGCCCACTATGGCTACACCTTC.

The rearrangement links TRBV19 to TRBJ2-1, with TRBD2 matching over 9 bases. V was pared by 7 bases and J by 7 bases, with 11 bases of the junction left unmatched. From germline, CDR1 is LNHDA and CDR2 SQIVND (reference sequence). The CDR3 runs to 15 residues. The CDR3 nucleotides are TGTGCCAGTAAGCGGCGGGAGGGGATGAGTAATGAGCAGTTCTTC. This translates into CASKRREGMSNEQFF.

This rearrangement joins TRBV4-2 to TRBJ2-7, with 12 bases lining up with TRBD2. The junction had 6 bases not matched to a gene; V was cut back by 4 bases and J by 5 bases. The CDR3 is 15 residues long. The germline gives CDR1 LGHNA, CDR2 YNFKEQ. The CDR3 DNA sequence: TGTGCCAGCAGCCTGTCTAGCGGGGGGGCCAACGAGCAGTACTTC. It is translated as CASSLSSGGANEQYF.

The rearrangement joins TRBV6-1 to TRBJ2-7; a weak D match, TRBD1 (5 bases). This CDR3 contains 13 residues. With 5 bases removed from V and 2 bases from J, the gap between germline ends came to 10 bases. Germline assignment: CDR1 MNHNS and CDR2 SASEGT. The CDR3 region is CASSSRAPYEQYF. The CDR3 nucleotides read TGTGCCAGCAGTTCCAGGGCCCCCTACGAGCAGTACTTC.

The V and J genes are TRBV7-9 and TRBJ1-3; TRBD1 agrees at 9 bases. Germline CDR1 and CDR2: SEHNR and FQNEAQ (reference sequence). The CDR3 is made up of 19 amino acids. The ends lost 1 base at V and 0 bases at J; junction bases unmatched: 10. The CDR3 is CASSLVGTGPYFSGNTIYF. The DNA for the CDR3 is TGTGCCAGCAGCTTAGTGGGGACAGGGCCATACTTCTCTGGAAACACCATATATTTT.